This T cell receptor beta chain was recorded in a study of blood T cell repertoires in COVID-19. Study context: T cells, B-cell-depleted T cells, or PBMCs provided the cDNA or gDNA that served as material.

The CDR3 totals 14 residues. Trimming removed 0 bases from V and 0 bases from J, with 4 bases in between. In germline, CDR1 is SGHRS, CDR2 YFSETQ. As originally analysed: The assay estimated nucleated cells by amplifying reference gene primers. Sequenced by immunoSEQ multiplex PCR; TCRdb stores in-frame clones only, minus some. The V and J calls and clone size are taken from that table; D and trimming were inferred from the DNA. The sample has 130,000 or so clones; more than 70% are singletons. This clone was found once. The gene calls are TRBV5-1 and TRBJ1-5; D gene unclear. The sequenced sample consisted of peripheral blood. The sequence came from an older man with active or convalescent COVID-19. The CDR3 DNA follows: TGCGCCAGCAGCTTGGGTAATAGCAATCAGCCCCAGCATTTT. Protein product: CASSLGNSNQPQHF.